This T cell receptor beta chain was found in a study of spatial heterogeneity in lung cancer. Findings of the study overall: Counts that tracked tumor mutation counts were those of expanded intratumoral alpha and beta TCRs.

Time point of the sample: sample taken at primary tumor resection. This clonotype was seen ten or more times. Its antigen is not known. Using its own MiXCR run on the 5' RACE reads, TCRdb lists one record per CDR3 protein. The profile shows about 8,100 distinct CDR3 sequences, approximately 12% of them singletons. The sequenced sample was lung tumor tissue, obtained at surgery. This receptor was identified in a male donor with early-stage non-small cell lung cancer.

The CDR3 nucleotides read TGTGCCAGCAGCCACGGGAGCGCAGATACGCAGTATTTT. Its protein product is CASSHGSADTQYF. The rearrangement uses TRBV6-2 or TRBV6-3 and TRBJ2-3; possible D gene TRBD2, 6 bases. The CDR3 extends over 13 amino acids. CDR1 MNHEY and CDR2 SVGEGT come from the germline V gene. With 6 bases removed from V and 4 bases from J, the gap between germline ends came to 11 bases.